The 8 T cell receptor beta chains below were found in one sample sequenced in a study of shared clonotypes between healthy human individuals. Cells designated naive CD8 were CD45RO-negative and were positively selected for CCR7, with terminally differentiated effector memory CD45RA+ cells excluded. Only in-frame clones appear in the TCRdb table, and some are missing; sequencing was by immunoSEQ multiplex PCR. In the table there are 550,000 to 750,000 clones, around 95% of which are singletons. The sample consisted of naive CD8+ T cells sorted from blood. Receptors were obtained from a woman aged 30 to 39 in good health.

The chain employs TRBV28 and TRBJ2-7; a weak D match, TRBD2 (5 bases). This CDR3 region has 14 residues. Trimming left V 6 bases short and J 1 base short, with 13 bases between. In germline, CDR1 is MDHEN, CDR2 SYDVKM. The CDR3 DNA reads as TGTGCCAGCAGCAAAATCGGGATGTCCTACGAGCAGTACTTC. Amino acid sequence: CASSKIGMSYEQYF.

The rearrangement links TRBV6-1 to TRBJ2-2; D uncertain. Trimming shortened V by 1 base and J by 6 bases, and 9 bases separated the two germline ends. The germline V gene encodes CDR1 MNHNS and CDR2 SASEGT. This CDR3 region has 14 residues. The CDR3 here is CASSEVGVAGELFF. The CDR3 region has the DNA TGTGCCAGCAGTGAAGTAGGAGTTGCCGGGGAGCTGTTTTTT.

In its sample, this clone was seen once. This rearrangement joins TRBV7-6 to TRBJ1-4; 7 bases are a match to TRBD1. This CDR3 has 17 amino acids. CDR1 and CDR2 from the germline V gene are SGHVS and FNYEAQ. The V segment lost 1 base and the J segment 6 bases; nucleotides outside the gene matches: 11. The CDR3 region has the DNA TGTGCCAGCAGCTTAGTGGAGACAGGGCCCGCTGATGAAAAACTGTTTTTT. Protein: CASSLVETGPADEKLFF.

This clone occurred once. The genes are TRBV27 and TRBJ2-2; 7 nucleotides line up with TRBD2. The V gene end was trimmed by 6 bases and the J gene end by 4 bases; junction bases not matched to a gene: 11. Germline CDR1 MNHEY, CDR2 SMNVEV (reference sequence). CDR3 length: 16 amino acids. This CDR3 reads CASRSSTSFPTGELFF. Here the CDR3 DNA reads TGTGCCAGCAGGTCCTCGACTAGCTTTCCCACCGGGGAGCTGTTTTTT.

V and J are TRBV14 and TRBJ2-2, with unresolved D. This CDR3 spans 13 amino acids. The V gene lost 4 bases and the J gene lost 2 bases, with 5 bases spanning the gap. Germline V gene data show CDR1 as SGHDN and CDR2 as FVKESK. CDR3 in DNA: TGTGCCAGCAGCCTCCTCAACACCGGGGAGCTGTTTTTT. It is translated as CASSLLNTGELFF. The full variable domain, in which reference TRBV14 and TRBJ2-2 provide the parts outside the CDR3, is EAGVTQFPSHSVIEKGQTVTLRCDPISGHDNLYWYRRVMGKEIKFLLHFVKESKQDESGMPNNRFLAERTGGTYSTLKVQPAELEDSGVYFCASSLLNTGELFFGEGSRLTVL.

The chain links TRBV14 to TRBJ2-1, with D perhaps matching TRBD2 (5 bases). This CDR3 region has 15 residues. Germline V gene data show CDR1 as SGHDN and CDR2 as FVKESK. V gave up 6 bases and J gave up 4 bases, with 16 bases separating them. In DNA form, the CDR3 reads TGTGCCAGCAGTCGGGGAGTCCCACTTTACAATGAGCAGTTCTTC. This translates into CASSRGVPLYNEQFF. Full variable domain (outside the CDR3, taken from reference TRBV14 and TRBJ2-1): EAGVTQFPSHSVIEKGQTVTLRCDPISGHDNLYWYRRVMGKEIKFLLHFVKESKQDESGMPNNRFLAERTGGTYSTLKVQPAELEDSGVYFCASSRGVPLYNEQFFGPGTRLTVL.

The DNA of the CDR3 is TGTGCCAGCAGCTTACTCGCGGCTAGACCCTACGAGCAGTACTTC. This sequence encodes CASSLLAARPYEQYF. The V call is TRBV7-8, the J call TRBJ2-7, with D unresolved. The CDR3 is 15 residues long. The V end was cut by 2 bases, the J end by 2 bases, with 13 bases between. The germline V gene has CDR1 SGHVS and CDR2 FQNEAQ.

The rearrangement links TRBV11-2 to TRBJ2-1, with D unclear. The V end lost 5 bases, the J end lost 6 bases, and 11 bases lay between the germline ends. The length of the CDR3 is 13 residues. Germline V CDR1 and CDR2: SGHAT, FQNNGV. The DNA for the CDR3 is TGTGCCAGCAGCGGGGAACTGGGCAATGAGCAGTTCTTC. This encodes CASSGELGNEQFF.